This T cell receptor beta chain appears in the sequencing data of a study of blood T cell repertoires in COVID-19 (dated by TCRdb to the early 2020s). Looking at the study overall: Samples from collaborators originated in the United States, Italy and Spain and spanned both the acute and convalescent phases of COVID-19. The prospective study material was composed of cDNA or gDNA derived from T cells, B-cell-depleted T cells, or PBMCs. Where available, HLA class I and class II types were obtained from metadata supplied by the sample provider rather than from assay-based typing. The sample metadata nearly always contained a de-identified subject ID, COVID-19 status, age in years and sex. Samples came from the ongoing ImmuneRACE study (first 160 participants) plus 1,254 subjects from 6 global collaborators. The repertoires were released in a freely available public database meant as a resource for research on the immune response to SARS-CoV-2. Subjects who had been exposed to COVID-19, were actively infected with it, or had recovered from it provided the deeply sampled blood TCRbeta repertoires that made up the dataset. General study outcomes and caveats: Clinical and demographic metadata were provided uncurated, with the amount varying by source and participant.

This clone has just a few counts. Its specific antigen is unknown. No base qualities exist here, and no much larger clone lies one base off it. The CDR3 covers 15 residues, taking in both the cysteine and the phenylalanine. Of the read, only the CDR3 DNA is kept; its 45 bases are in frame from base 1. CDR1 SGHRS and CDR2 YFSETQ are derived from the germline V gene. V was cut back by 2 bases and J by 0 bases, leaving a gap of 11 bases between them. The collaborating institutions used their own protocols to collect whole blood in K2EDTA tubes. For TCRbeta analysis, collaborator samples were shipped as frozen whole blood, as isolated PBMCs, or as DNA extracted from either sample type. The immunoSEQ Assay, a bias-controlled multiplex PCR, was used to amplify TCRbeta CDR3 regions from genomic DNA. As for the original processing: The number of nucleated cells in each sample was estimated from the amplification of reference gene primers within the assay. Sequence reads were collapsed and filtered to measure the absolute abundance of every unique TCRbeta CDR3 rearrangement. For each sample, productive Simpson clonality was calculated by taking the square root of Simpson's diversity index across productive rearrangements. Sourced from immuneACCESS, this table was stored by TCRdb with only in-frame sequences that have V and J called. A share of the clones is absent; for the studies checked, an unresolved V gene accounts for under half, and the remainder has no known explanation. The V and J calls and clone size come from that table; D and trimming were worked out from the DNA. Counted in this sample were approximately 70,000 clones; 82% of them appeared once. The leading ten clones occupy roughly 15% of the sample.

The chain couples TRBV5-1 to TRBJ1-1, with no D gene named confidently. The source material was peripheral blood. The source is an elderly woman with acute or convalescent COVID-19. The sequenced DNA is TGCGCCAGCAGCTTTGGCAGGCTCATGAACACTGAAGCTTTCTTT. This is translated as CASSFGRLMNTEAFF.